The rows below give T cell receptor beta chains drawn from one sample of a study of human T cells and chemical hapten exposure. TCRdb processed the RACE reads anew with MiXCR; each CDR3 protein has one entry. This sample yields about 84,000 distinct CDR3 sequences, of which 11% are seen a single time; roughly 3.7% belongs to the top ten. The source material was whole blood, sampled in connection with sensitization to the hapten diphenylcyclopropenone (DPC). These receptors originate from a woman between 45 and 65 years old with alopecia areata. Some clones in this sample may be carry-over from other donors' samples. Each CDR3 is given with its conserved first and last residue. D genes are given only for firm matches. Clone size is shown for a subset of rows, as once, few, many or a class of expanded clone.

length: 14
J: TRBJ2-1
size: NA
D: NA
V: TRBV2
CDR3: CAGGLFSSYNEQFF
DNA: TGTGCCGGGGGGCTCTTTAGCTCCTACAATGAGCAGTTCTTC

length: 14
J: TRBJ2-1
size: few
D: NA
V: TRBV6-1
CDR3: CASRVTLSSNEQFF
DNA: TGTGCCAGCAGAGTTACCCTGAGTTCCAATGAGCAGTTCTTC

length: 13
J: TRBJ2-7
size: NA
D: TRBD2
V: TRBV28
CDR3: CASTWGGLYEQYF
DNA: TGTGCCAGCACCTGGGGGGGGTTATACGAGCAGTACTTC

length: 14
J: TRBJ2-1
size: many
D: NA
V: TRBV30
CDR3: CAWSVYGSRNEQFF
DNA: TGTGCCTGGAGTGTCTACGGGAGTAGGAATGAGCAGTTCTTC

length: 15
J: TRBJ2-2
size: NA
D: TRBD2
V: TRBV6-5
CDR3: CAGGASGTPPGELFF
DNA: TGTGCGGGGGGGGCTAGCGGGACACCACCCGGGGAGCTGTTTTTT

length: 15
J: TRBJ2-1
size: many
D: TRBD1
V: TRBV12-3/TRBV12-4
CDR3: CASSLTGDEHNEQFF
DNA: TGTGCCAGCAGTTTAACAGGGGATGAGCACAATGAGCAGTTCTTC

length: 13
J: TRBJ1-1
size: many
D: NA
V: TRBV6-2/TRBV6-3
CDR3: CASSRPGPTEAFF
DNA: TGTGCCAGCAGCCGACCAGGGCCTACTGAAGCTTTCTTT

length: 13
J: TRBJ2-5
size: many
D: TRBD1
V: TRBV29-1
CDR3: CSAIRSGGETQYF
DNA: TGCAGCGCTATTCGCTCAGGGGGTGAGACCCAGTACTTC

length: 17
J: TRBJ2-7
size: few
D: TRBD2
V: TRBV12-3/TRBV12-4
CDR3: CASSLALSGTRVYEQYF
DNA: TGTGCCAGCAGTTTAGCCCTTTCCGGGACTAGGGTCTACGAGCAGTACTTC

length: 11
J: TRBJ2-1
size: many
D: NA
V: TRBV12-3/TRBV12-4
CDR3: CASSYTGEQFF
DNA: TGTGCCAGCAGTTACACGGGAGAGCAGTTCTTC

length: 15
J: TRBJ2-1
size: many
D: TRBD2
V: TRBV5-4
CDR3: CASSLRGSSYNEQFF
DNA: TGTGCCAGCAGCTTGCGCGGGAGCTCCTACAATGAGCAGTTCTTC

length: 13
J: TRBJ2-7
size: many
D: NA
V: TRBV19
CDR3: CAGNAGTSYEQYF
DNA: TGTGCCGGCAATGCGGGGACCTCCTACGAGCAGTACTTC

length: 16
J: TRBJ1-4
size: NA
D: NA
V: TRBV4-2
CDR3: CASSQDSGSNNEKLFF
DNA: TGTGCCAGCAGCCAAGATTCCGGGTCCAATAATGAAAAACTGTTTTTT

length: 13
J: TRBJ2-2
size: NA
D: NA
V: TRBV2
CDR3: CASSERRTGELFF
DNA: TGTGCCAGCAGTGAACGGAGAACCGGGGAGCTGTTTTTT

length: 15
J: TRBJ1-1
size: NA
D: NA
V: TRBV7-9
CDR3: CASSPFRGLDTEAFF
DNA: TGTGCCAGCAGCCCATTCAGGGGATTAGACACTGAAGCTTTCTTT

length: 15
J: TRBJ2-7
size: many
D: NA
V: TRBV28
CDR3: CASSLGSTQSYEQYF
DNA: TGTGCCAGCAGTTTAGGTTCCACACAATCCTACGAGCAGTACTTC

length: 13
J: TRBJ2-7
size: few
D: NA
V: TRBV3-1
CDR3: CASSQSRSYEQYF
DNA: TGTGCCAGCAGCCAAAGTCGTTCCTACGAGCAGTACTTC

length: 13
J: TRBJ1-1
size: many
D: NA
V: TRBV18
CDR3: CASSRVENTEAFF
DNA: TGTGCCAGCTCACGGGTGGAGAACACTGAAGCTTTCTTT

length: 13
J: TRBJ2-7
size: few
D: NA
V: TRBV20-1
CDR3: CSASETSLYEQYF
DNA: TGCAGTGCTAGCGAGACCTCCCTTTACGAGCAGTACTTC

length: 13
J: TRBJ2-5
size: NA
D: TRBD2
V: TRBV5-4
CDR3: CASSLGLVETQYF
DNA: TGTGCCAGCAGCTTAGGACTAGTCGAGACCCAGTACTTC

length: 14
J: TRBJ1-5
size: NA
D: NA
V: TRBV5-1
CDR3: CASRGRGGNQPQHF
DNA: TGCGCCAGCAGGGGTAGGGGGGGCAATCAGCCCCAGCATTTT

length: 13
J: TRBJ2-4
size: many
D: NA
V: TRBV6-5
CDR3: CASTNRDKNIQYF
DNA: TGTGCCAGCACCAACCGAGACAAAAACATTCAGTACTTC

length: 12
J: TRBJ1-5
size: many
D: NA
V: TRBV29-1
CDR3: CSVGGRNQPQHF
DNA: TGCAGCGTTGGGGGTCGTAATCAGCCCCAGCATTTT

length: 17
J: TRBJ2-5
size: NA
D: TRBD2
V: TRBV7-8
CDR3: CASSLVGTSGARETQYF
DNA: TGTGCCAGCAGCTTAGTAGGGACTAGCGGGGCCAGGGAGACCCAGTACTTC

length: 9
J: TRBJ2-1
size: NA
D: NA
V: TRBV29-1
CDR3: CSVEGSTSF
DNA: TGCAGCGTTGAAGGTTCTACATCCTTC

length: 15
J: TRBJ2-1
size: NA
D: NA
V: TRBV7-2
CDR3: CASSLVEGVINEQFF
DNA: TGTGCCAGCAGCTTAGTAGAGGGGGTTATCAATGAGCAGTTCTTC

length: 12
J: TRBJ1-1
size: many
D: NA
V: TRBV6-5
CDR3: CASRQEGGRAFF
DNA: TGTGCCAGCAGGCAAGAGGGGGGAAGAGCTTTCTTT

length: 14
J: TRBJ1-4
size: few
D: NA
V: TRBV6-2/TRBV6-3
CDR3: CASRDGGPNEKLFF
DNA: TGTGCCAGCAGGGACGGCGGACCTAATGAAAAACTGTTTTTT

length: 13
J: TRBJ2-3
size: few
D: NA
V: TRBV7-2
CDR3: CASSLAWRDTQYF
DNA: TGTGCCAGCAGCTTAGCGTGGAGAGATACGCAGTATTTT

length: 12
J: TRBJ2-1
size: many
D: TRBD1
V: TRBV28
CDR3: CASSRQGYEQFF
DNA: TGTGCCAGCAGTCGACAGGGGTATGAGCAGTTCTTC

length: 15
J: TRBJ2-5
size: few
D: TRBD2
V: TRBV10-3
CDR3: CAISVASGPQETQYF
DNA: TGTGCCATCAGTGTCGCTAGCGGGCCTCAAGAGACCCAGTACTTC